The present entry profiles one TCR beta chain with its context. Its antigen is currently unknown. The CDR3 has 16 residues. The data stem from a study of cytotoxic CD8 clonotypes in ibrutinib-treated CLL. Overall study context: Enrolment comprised roughly 11 relapsed/refractory and approximately 16 treatment-naive patients; under 18 were IGHV unmutated.

Profiling relied on immunoSEQ multiplex PCR, and the TCRdb table lists in-frame clones only, not all of them. The sample carries tens of thousands of clones, roughly 86% recorded once. Study observations and caveats: Baseline levels of clonality went above those of age-matched healthy donors and moved with circulating CD8+ T-cell counts.

This sequence joins TRBV21-1 and TRBJ2-1; the table calls TRBD2, which could not be checked here. TRBV21-1 is shown as a pseudogene. The sequence was collected from a human donor with chronic lymphocytic leukemia. The sequenced sample was PBMCs, obtained before ibrutinib treatment. The CDR3 DNA follows: TGTGCCAGCAGCAAAGATCAGCGGGAGGGAATACATGAGCAGTTCTTC. It is translated as CASSKDQREGIHEQFF.